This T cell receptor (beta chain) stems from a study of T cells in women clearing cervical HPV infection. General study points: TRBV6-7 abundance was lower in cases than controls (around 0.1% versus 0.15%). Repertoire richness, not evenness, was significantly elevated in CIN3+ cases versus controls.

MY09/MY11 PCR detected cervical HPV DNA; dot-blot assigned genotypes. Worth noting for this clone: What it binds is not known. The read gets to within 3 residues of the CDR3 end, and the germline J gene fills in the rest.

TCRdb keeps only in-frame clones here, not all; method: immunoSEQ multiplex PCR. The sample totals 35,000 to 45,000 clones. The CDR3 spans 14 residues. V shed 6 bases, J shed 7 bases, and the junction held 7 bases outside the gene matches. The germline V gene has CDR1 SGHRS and CDR2 YFSETQ. The rearrangement joins TRBV5-1 to TRBJ2-1, with 10 bases fitting TRBD2. The sequence came from a woman aged 18 to 75 with a cervical HPV16 infection that either progressed to CIN3+ or cleared (not recorded which). The sequenced sample was blood buffy coat. The CDR3 DNA, read in part, is TGCGCCAGCACCACCTCTAGCGGGGGAAATGAG. The encoded protein is CASTTSSGGNE. Given in full, the CDR3 is CASTTSSGGNEQFF.